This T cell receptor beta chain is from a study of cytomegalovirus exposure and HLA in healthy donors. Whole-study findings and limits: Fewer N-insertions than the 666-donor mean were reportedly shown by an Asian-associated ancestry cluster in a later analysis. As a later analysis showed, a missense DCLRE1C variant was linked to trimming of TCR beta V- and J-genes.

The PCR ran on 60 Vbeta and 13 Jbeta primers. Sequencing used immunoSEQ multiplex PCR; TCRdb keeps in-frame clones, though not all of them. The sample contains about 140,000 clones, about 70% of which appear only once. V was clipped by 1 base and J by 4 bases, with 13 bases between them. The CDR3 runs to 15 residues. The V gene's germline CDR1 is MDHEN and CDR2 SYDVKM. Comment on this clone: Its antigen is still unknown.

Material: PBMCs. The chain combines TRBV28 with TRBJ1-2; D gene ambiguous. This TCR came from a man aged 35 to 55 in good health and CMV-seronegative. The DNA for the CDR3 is TGTGCCAGCAGTTTATTATACGGTCGTAGCTATGGCTACACCTTC. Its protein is CASSLLYGRSYGYTF.